These T cell receptor beta chains were read from a single sample in a study of blood T cell repertoires in COVID-19. TCRdb's copy holds only in-frame clones and misses some; the assay was immunoSEQ multiplex PCR. Of about 380,000 clones in the sample, more than 75% were seen once. What was sequenced was PBMCs or T cells enriched from blood (not recorded which). The receptors stem from a woman aged 18-29 years who had recovered from COVID-19. Both conserved end residues are part of each CDR3. D genes are given only for firm matches. Rows may omit the clone size; those that give it use once, few, many or a size class.

cdr3_nt: TGTGCCAGCAGCCTTCCTAACACAGATACGCAGTATTTT
cdr3_aa: CASSLPNTDTQYF
d_call: -
clone_size: -
j_call: TRBJ2-3
v_call: TRBV13

cdr3_nt: TGTGCCAGCAGCCCGGACACAACCTATGGCTACACCTTC
cdr3_aa: CASSPDTTYGYTF
d_call: -
clone_size: few
j_call: TRBJ1-2
v_call: TRBV5-5

cdr3_nt: TGCGCCAGCAGCTTGGCCGGACAGTGGTCAACTAATGAAAAACTGTTTTTT
cdr3_aa: CASSLAGQWSTNEKLFF
d_call: -
clone_size: -
j_call: TRBJ1-4
v_call: TRBV5-1

cdr3_nt: TGTGCCAGCAACCGAGAGACAGATTACAATGAGCAGTTCTTC
cdr3_aa: CASNRETDYNEQFF
d_call: -
clone_size: -
j_call: TRBJ2-1
v_call: TRBV7-8

cdr3_nt: TGTGCCAGCAGCTTAGCTAGCGGGGGGGCCGGAGATACGCAGTATTTT
cdr3_aa: CASSLASGGAGDTQYF
d_call: TRBD2
clone_size: -
j_call: TRBJ2-3
v_call: TRBV7-6

cdr3_nt: TGTGCCAGCAGCGTGGCTAGCGGGGGATCCTACGAGCAGTACTTC
cdr3_aa: CASSVASGGSYEQYF
d_call: TRBD2
clone_size: -
j_call: TRBJ2-7
v_call: TRBV7-9

cdr3_nt: TGTGCCAGCAGGGAGCGGGGGGCTAACTATGGCTACACCTTC
cdr3_aa: CASRERGANYGYTF
d_call: -
clone_size: -
j_call: TRBJ1-2
v_call: TRBV7-2

cdr3_nt: TGTGCCAGCTCCCACGGGATCAATCAGCCCCAGCATTTT
cdr3_aa: CASSHGINQPQHF
d_call: -
clone_size: -
j_call: TRBJ1-5
v_call: TRBV6-5

cdr3_nt: TGCGCCAGCAGCAGACAGGCGACGAATGAAAAACTGTTTTTT
cdr3_aa: CASSRQATNEKLFF
d_call: -
clone_size: -
j_call: TRBJ1-4
v_call: TRBV4-1

cdr3_nt: TGTGCCAGCAGCCTACCCATCGCTGAAGCTTTCTTT
cdr3_aa: CASSLPIAEAFF
d_call: -
clone_size: -
j_call: TRBJ1-1
v_call: TRBV5-5

cdr3_nt: TGCGCCAGCAGCTTTCGCGACACTGAAGCTTTCTTT
cdr3_aa: CASSFRDTEAFF
d_call: -
clone_size: -
j_call: TRBJ1-1
v_call: TRBV5-1

cdr3_nt: TGTGCCTTACAGGGGAACACTGAAGCTTTCTTT
cdr3_aa: CALQGNTEAFF
d_call: -
clone_size: -
j_call: TRBJ1-1
v_call: TRBV30

cdr3_nt: TGTGCCACCGCAACGGGGGACAGGGGGAGGGCAGATACGCAGTATTTT
cdr3_aa: CATATGDRGRADTQYF
d_call: TRBD1
clone_size: once
j_call: TRBJ2-3
v_call: TRBV10-3

cdr3_nt: TGCGCCAGCAGTCCGGGACAGGGCAATTCACCCCTCCACTTT
cdr3_aa: CASSPGQGNSPLHF
d_call: TRBD1
clone_size: -
j_call: TRBJ1-6
v_call: TRBV10-2

cdr3_nt: TGTGCCAGCAGCTTAGGGCCCACAGATACGCAGTATTTT
cdr3_aa: CASSLGPTDTQYF
d_call: -
clone_size: -
j_call: TRBJ2-3
v_call: TRBV11-2

cdr3_nt: TGTGCCAGCAGTCCCCATGGGGAGAATACGCAGTATTTT
cdr3_aa: CASSPHGENTQYF
d_call: -
clone_size: -
j_call: TRBJ2-3
v_call: TRBV12-3/TRBV12-4

cdr3_nt: TGTGCCAGCAGTGACTCGGGAGTGAGTAACGAAAAACTGTTTTTT
cdr3_aa: CASSDSGVSNEKLFF
d_call: -
clone_size: -
j_call: TRBJ1-4
v_call: TRBV6-4

cdr3_nt: TGTGCCAGCAGGGGGCTGACGTTTAGATCACCCCTCCACTTT
cdr3_aa: CASRGLTFRSPLHF
d_call: -
clone_size: -
j_call: TRBJ1-6
v_call: TRBV6-5

cdr3_nt: TGTGCCAGCAGTGAACAGTGGGAGTATGGCTACACCTTC
cdr3_aa: CASSEQWEYGYTF
d_call: -
clone_size: -
j_call: TRBJ1-2
v_call: TRBV2

cdr3_nt: TGTGCCAGCAGCTTAGGGCCCAGCACAGATACGCAGTATTTT
cdr3_aa: CASSLGPSTDTQYF
d_call: -
clone_size: -
j_call: TRBJ2-3
v_call: TRBV7-9

cdr3_nt: TGTGCCAGCAGCCAAGATCCTGCTCGGACTAGCGGGGTCAATGAGCAGTTCTTC
cdr3_aa: CASSQDPARTSGVNEQFF
d_call: TRBD2
clone_size: -
j_call: TRBJ2-1
v_call: TRBV4-2

cdr3_nt: TGTGCCACCAGCAGAGACCTAATACAGGGCGGTCAGCCCCAGCATTTT
cdr3_aa: CATSRDLIQGGQPQHF
d_call: -
clone_size: -
j_call: TRBJ1-5
v_call: TRBV15

cdr3_nt: TGTGCCAGCAGTGAACTAGGGAGGCCCGGACACACCTTC
cdr3_aa: CASSELGRPGHTF
d_call: -
clone_size: -
j_call: TRBJ1-2
v_call: TRBV2

cdr3_nt: TGTGCCATCAGTGAGACAGGGTCGTCTGAAGCTTTCTTT
cdr3_aa: CAISETGSSEAFF
d_call: -
clone_size: -
j_call: TRBJ1-1
v_call: TRBV10-3

cdr3_nt: TGTGCCTGGAGTAGCAAGGCAGCGGGAAAAAGTCAGCCCCAGCATTTT
cdr3_aa: CAWSSKAAGKSQPQHF
d_call: -
clone_size: -
j_call: TRBJ1-5
v_call: TRBV30

cdr3_nt: TGTGCCAGCAGCGCCCTTGGACAGGGGGGCACTGGAAACACCATATATTTT
cdr3_aa: CASSALGQGGTGNTIYF
d_call: TRBD1
clone_size: -
j_call: TRBJ1-3
v_call: TRBV7-9

cdr3_nt: TGTGCCAGCAGCGTAGATTCGGGTTATGGCTACACCTTC
cdr3_aa: CASSVDSGYGYTF
d_call: -
clone_size: -
j_call: TRBJ1-2
v_call: TRBV9

cdr3_nt: TGTGCCAGCACAAGGGGAAGGGACACTGAAGCTTTCTTT
cdr3_aa: CASTRGRDTEAFF
d_call: -
clone_size: -
j_call: TRBJ1-1
v_call: TRBV4-2

cdr3_nt: TGTGCCAGTACCCTCCGGGAGGGGGTAGGGTCACCCCTCCACTTT
cdr3_aa: CASTLREGVGSPLHF
d_call: -
clone_size: -
j_call: TRBJ1-6
v_call: TRBV19

cdr3_nt: TGCGCCAGCAGCTTGTTTCAGGACACTGAAGCTTTCTTT
cdr3_aa: CASSLFQDTEAFF
d_call: -
clone_size: -
j_call: TRBJ1-1
v_call: TRBV5-1

cdr3_nt: TGTGCCAGCAGTCGCCGGGAGATCTATGGCTACACCTTC
cdr3_aa: CASSRREIYGYTF
d_call: -
clone_size: -
j_call: TRBJ1-2
v_call: TRBV12-3/TRBV12-4

cdr3_nt: TGTGCCAGCAGCTTTCACAGGGGACCTAAAGAGACCCAGTACTTC
cdr3_aa: CASSFHRGPKETQYF
d_call: TRBD1
clone_size: -
j_call: TRBJ2-5
v_call: TRBV7-3

cdr3_nt: TGTGCCACCAGCAGAGAAGGGGCTAATGAAAAACTGTTTTTT
cdr3_aa: CATSREGANEKLFF
d_call: -
clone_size: -
j_call: TRBJ1-4
v_call: TRBV15

cdr3_nt: TGTGCCAGCAGGTCGGGACAGGGGGGAGAGACCCAGTACTTC
cdr3_aa: CASRSGQGGETQYF
d_call: TRBD1
clone_size: -
j_call: TRBJ2-5
v_call: TRBV2

cdr3_nt: TGTGCCAGCAGCCAAGGGGACAGCTCGGCTGGCTACACCTTC
cdr3_aa: CASSQGDSSAGYTF
d_call: TRBD1
clone_size: -
j_call: TRBJ1-2
v_call: TRBV3-1/TRBV3-2

cdr3_nt: TGTGCCAGCAGGCGGGATTGTGGGACAGGGACCACCGGGGAGCTGTTTTTT
cdr3_aa: CASRRDCGTGTTGELFF
d_call: TRBD1
clone_size: -
j_call: TRBJ2-2
v_call: TRBV3-1/TRBV3-2

cdr3_nt: TGTGCCAGCAGCTTAGGCAGCAGGGCGAGCACAGATACGCAGTATTTT
cdr3_aa: CASSLGSRASTDTQYF
d_call: -
clone_size: few
j_call: TRBJ2-3
v_call: TRBV7-9

cdr3_nt: TGTGCCAGCAGTTACCGGACAGTCATGAACACTGAAGCTTTCTTT
cdr3_aa: CASSYRTVMNTEAFF
d_call: -
clone_size: -
j_call: TRBJ1-1
v_call: TRBV6-2/TRBV6-3

cdr3_nt: TGCGCCAGCAGCCAAGTGGCTAGAAGGCTGGCGGATACGCAGTATTTT
cdr3_aa: CASSQVARRLADTQYF
d_call: -
clone_size: -
j_call: TRBJ2-3
v_call: TRBV4-1

cdr3_nt: TGTGCCAGCTCCGGGGATGGAAACACCATATATTTT
cdr3_aa: CASSGDGNTIYF
d_call: -
clone_size: -
j_call: TRBJ1-3
v_call: TRBV9

cdr3_nt: TGTGCCACCAGTGATTACTCACTAGCTGGGGCAGATACGCAGTATTTT
cdr3_aa: CATSDYSLAGADTQYF
d_call: -
clone_size: -
j_call: TRBJ2-3
v_call: TRBV24-1

cdr3_nt: TGTGCCAGCAGCCTCCTAGAACGAAACACTGAAGCTTTCTTT
cdr3_aa: CASSLLERNTEAFF
d_call: -
clone_size: -
j_call: TRBJ1-1
v_call: TRBV7-8

cdr3_nt: TGTGCCAGTAGTATCCAGACTTTTACCAACTATGGCTACACCTTC
cdr3_aa: CASSIQTFTNYGYTF
d_call: -
clone_size: -
j_call: TRBJ1-2
v_call: TRBV19

cdr3_nt: TGTGCCAGCTCACCACTTCAGGGGGAGCACTCCTACGAGCAGTACTTC
cdr3_aa: CASSPLQGEHSYEQYF
d_call: TRBD1
clone_size: -
j_call: TRBJ2-7
v_call: TRBV18

cdr3_nt: TGTGCCACCAGTGATGGGGGGAAGACTGAAGCTTTCTTT
cdr3_aa: CATSDGGKTEAFF
d_call: -
clone_size: -
j_call: TRBJ1-1
v_call: TRBV24-1

cdr3_nt: TGTGCCAGCAGCCTCCTGGCGGACACTGAAGCTTTCTTT
cdr3_aa: CASSLLADTEAFF
d_call: -
clone_size: -
j_call: TRBJ1-1
v_call: TRBV7-3

cdr3_nt: TGTGCCAGCGGCGGGTCAGCTGGAAACACCATATATTTT
cdr3_aa: CASGGSAGNTIYF
d_call: -
clone_size: -
j_call: TRBJ1-3
v_call: TRBV6-6

cdr3_nt: TGCGCCAGCAGCCAAGATCCCACGGGCGGGGGTTCGCCAGATACGCAGTATTTT
cdr3_aa: CASSQDPTGGGSPDTQYF
d_call: TRBD2
clone_size: few
j_call: TRBJ2-3
v_call: TRBV4-3

cdr3_nt: TGTGCCAGTAGGGAGTCGGGCTCCTATAATTCACCCCTCCACTTT
cdr3_aa: CASRESGSYNSPLHF
d_call: -
clone_size: -
j_call: TRBJ1-6
v_call: TRBV19